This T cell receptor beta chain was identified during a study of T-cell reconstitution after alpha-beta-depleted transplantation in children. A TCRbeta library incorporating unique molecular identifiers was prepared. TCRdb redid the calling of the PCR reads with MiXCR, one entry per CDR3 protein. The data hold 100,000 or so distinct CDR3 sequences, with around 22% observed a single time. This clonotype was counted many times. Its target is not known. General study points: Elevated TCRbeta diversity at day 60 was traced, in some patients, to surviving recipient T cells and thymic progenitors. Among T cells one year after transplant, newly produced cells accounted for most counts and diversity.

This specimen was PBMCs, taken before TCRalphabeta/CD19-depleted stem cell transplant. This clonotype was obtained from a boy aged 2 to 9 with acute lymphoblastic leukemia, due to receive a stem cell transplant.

The CDR3 DNA reads TGCGCCAGCAGCTGGAGGTCGGGGGGCTACGAGCAGTACTTC. Its translation: CASSWRSGGYEQYF. This sequence joins TRBV5-1 and TRBJ2-7; 7 positions match TRBD2. The V gene's germline CDR1 is SGHRS and CDR2 YFSETQ. Losses at the gene ends were 3 bases for V and 3 bases for J; bases not matched to a gene: 6. This CDR3 has 14 residues.